This is a list of T cell receptor beta chains from one sample in a study of CD8+CD57+ T cells in acquired aplastic anemia. From the reads, TCRdb called clonotypes with MiXCR, one entry per CDR3 protein. The sample shows some 180,000 distinct CDR3 sequences, around 50% of them seen only once. The sample consisted of sorted CD4+, CD8+, or CD8+CD57+ T cells (not recorded which) from PBMCs. These receptors were collected from a human donor with aplastic anemia. The CDR3 runs from the conserved cysteine through the conserved F or W. The D gene is left open where the match is weak. The size field is filled for only some rows; it gives once, few, many or a size class.

clone size	V gene	D gene	J gene	CDR3 protein	CDR3 DNA
-	TRBV30	-	TRBJ2-2	CAWTSPTGELFF	TGTGCCTGGACCAGCCCCACCGGGGAGCTGTTTTTT
-	TRBV11-1	TRBD1	TRBJ2-7	CASSDNHERTGRYEQYF	TGTGCCAGCAGCGACAACCACGAACGGACAGGGCGCTACGAGCAGTACTTC
few	TRBV24-1	-	TRBJ2-7	CATAGSGYEQYF	TGTGCCACGGCTGGCTCTGGGTACGAGCAGTACTTC
-	TRBV12-3/TRBV12-4	-	TRBJ2-1	CASSLMWNEQFF	TGTGCCAGCAGTTTAATGTGGAATGAGCAGTTCTTC
medium-sized	TRBV10-3	-	TRBJ2-6	CAMAWGGSGANVLTF	TGTGCCATGGCTTGGGGTGGCTCTGGGGCCAACGTCCTGACTTTC
few	TRBV2	-	TRBJ1-2	CASRDGNYGYTF	TGTGCCAGCAGGGACGGAAACTATGGCTACACCTTC
-	TRBV28	-	TRBJ1-1	CASKRTMKTEAFF	TGTGCCAGCAAACGGACCATGAAAACTGAAGCTTTCTTT
many	TRBV19	-	TRBJ1-1	CASSRPTGYTEAFF	TGTGCCAGTAGTCGTCCGACGGGATACACTGAAGCTTTCTTT
-	TRBV11-2	TRBD2	TRBJ2-7	CASSLEGRSGRVSYEQYF	TGTGCCAGCAGCTTAGAAGGACGGAGCGGGAGGGTCTCCTACGAGCAGTACTTC
once	TRBV15	-	TRBJ2-3	CATSPTGGASTDTQYF	TGTGCCACCAGCCCCACCGGGGGTGCAAGCACAGATACGCAGTATTTT
many	TRBV5-1	-	TRBJ2-2	CASSSPGMAGIGELFF	TGCGCCAGCAGCTCACCCGGGATGGCGGGTATCGGGGAGCTGTTTTTT
many	TRBV6-1	-	TRBJ1-2	CASSDVDRNYGYTF	TGTGCCAGCAGTGATGTCGACAGAAACTATGGCTACACCTTC
-	TRBV19	-	TRBJ2-3	CASSDHPSYTDTQYF	TGTGCCAGTAGTGACCACCCTAGCTACACAGATACGCAGTATTTT
-	TRBV7-3	-	TRBJ1-4	CASDYGPEEKLFF	TGTGCCAGCGACTACGGGCCTGAGGAAAAACTGTTTTTT
many	TRBV20-1	-	TRBJ1-6	CSARDWQRGNSPLHF	TGCAGTGCTAGAGATTGGCAGCGGGGTAATTCACCCCTCCACTTT
-	TRBV5-4	TRBD2	TRBJ2-7	CASSPGGTSSYEQYF	TGTGCCAGCAGCCCCGGCGGGACTAGCTCCTACGAGCAGTACTTC
few	TRBV2	TRBD1	TRBJ2-7	CASSLDRGPYEQYF	TGTGCCAGCAGCTTGGACAGGGGGCCCTACGAGCAGTACTTC
many	TRBV4-2	-	TRBJ1-5	CASSPDEGSNQPQHF	TGTGCCAGCAGCCCAGACGAGGGGTCGAATCAGCCCCAGCATTTT
many	TRBV7-7	-	TRBJ2-5	CASSQNKETQYF	TGTGCCAGCAGCCAAAATAAAGAGACCCAGTACTTC
-	TRBV4-2	-	TRBJ1-2	CASSQGPPDYTF	TGTGCCAGCAGCCAAGGCCCTCCCGACTACACCTTC
many	TRBV4-2	-	TRBJ1-6	CASSQGGTGSPLHF	TGTGCCAGCAGCCAGGGAGGGACGGGGTCACCCCTCCACTTT
-	TRBV10-3	TRBD2	TRBJ2-3	CASHSGLAGITDTQYF	TGTGCCAGCCACTCCGGACTAGCGGGCATCACAGATACGCAGTATTTT
-	TRBV29-1	-	TRBJ2-1	CSASRAGDNEQFF	TGCAGTGCGTCCCGGGCAGGTGACAATGAGCAGTTCTTC
many	TRBV12-3/TRBV12-4	-	TRBJ2-2	CASSLRAGWTGELFF	TGTGCCAGCAGTTTACGGGCAGGGTGGACCGGGGAGCTGTTTTTT
once	TRBV7-6	-	TRBJ2-7	CASSFGQYYEQYF	TGTGCCAGCAGCTTCGGACAGTACTACGAGCAGTACTTC
many	TRBV5-1	TRBD1	TRBJ2-2	CASSWGQGVGELFF	TGCGCCAGCAGCTGGGGACAGGGAGTAGGGGAGCTGTTTTTT
-	TRBV20-1	-	TRBJ1-2	CSARDRDGNYGYTF	TGCAGTGCTAGAGACCGGGACGGCAACTATGGCTACACCTTC
-	TRBV15	-	TRBJ2-5	CATTRGGVETQYF	TGTGCCACCACACGGGGCGGTGTGGAGACCCAGTACTTC
-	TRBV11-3	TRBD2	TRBJ2-7	CASTLDPSGTYEQYF	TGTGCCAGCACCTTAGACCCTAGCGGGACCTACGAGCAGTACTTC
-	TRBV20-1	-	TRBJ1-1	CSARPMRAEANTEAFF	TGCAGTGCTAGACCGATGCGGGCAGAAGCTAACACTGAAGCTTTCTTT
-	TRBV10-3	TRBD2	TRBJ2-1	CAISGRGDSNEQFF	TGTGCCATCAGTGGTCGGGGGGACTCCAATGAGCAGTTCTTC